A selection of T cell receptor beta chains follows, all from one sample in a study of blood T cell repertoires in COVID-19. Here immunoSEQ multiplex PCR was the method, and the copy in TCRdb shows in-frame clones only, minus some. The data contain around 130,000 clones, 75% to 90% of them singletons. Sequencing was performed on peripheral blood. These receptors all come from a man aged 45-65 years with active or convalescent COVID-19. CDR3s include the opening cysteine and the closing phenylalanine or tryptophan. D genes are given only for firm matches. Where a row states a size, it is once, few, many or the class of an expanded clone; other rows omit it.

D: TRBD1
V: TRBV28
J: TRBJ1-6
size: NA
DNA: TGTGCCAGCAGCCGCCGGGACAGGGGGAAATCACCCCTCCACTTT
CDR3: CASSRRDRGKSPLHF

D: NA
V: TRBV6-5
J: TRBJ2-5
size: NA
DNA: TGTGCCAGCAGTTACTCGACGGGAATAGGAGAGACCCAGTACTTC
CDR3: CASSYSTGIGETQYF

D: NA
V: TRBV11-2
J: TRBJ2-1
size: NA
DNA: TGTGCCAGCAGCTTTAGAGGCAGTTCCAACACCTACAATGAGCAGTTCTTC
CDR3: CASSFRGSSNTYNEQFF

D: NA
V: TRBV7-9
J: TRBJ2-3
size: few
DNA: TGTGCCAGCAGTCCCCAGGGCGCAGGCCCAGATACGCAGTATTTT
CDR3: CASSPQGAGPDTQYF

D: NA
V: TRBV25-1
J: TRBJ1-5
size: NA
DNA: TGTGCCAGCAGTGAACCTAATCATAATCAGCCCCAGCATTTT
CDR3: CASSEPNHNQPQHF

D: NA
V: TRBV5-4
J: TRBJ2-5
size: NA
DNA: TGTGCCAGCAGCCCAGGACAGAAAGAGACCCAGTACTTC
CDR3: CASSPGQKETQYF

D: TRBD1
V: TRBV28
J: TRBJ1-5
size: NA
DNA: TGTGCCAGCAGTCATGGGGGACAGGGGTATCAGCCCCAGCATTTT
CDR3: CASSHGGQGYQPQHF

D: TRBD2
V: TRBV11-2
J: TRBJ2-1
size: NA
DNA: TGTGCCAGCAGCCCTAAGGCCCCACTAGCGAGGAACGTCAATGAGCAGTTCTTC
CDR3: CASSPKAPLARNVNEQFF

D: NA
V: TRBV5-8
J: TRBJ1-5
size: NA
DNA: TGTGCCAGCAGCCAACTACGAGGCAACAATCAGCCCCAGCATTTT
CDR3: CASSQLRGNNQPQHF

D: TRBD2
V: TRBV4-1
J: TRBJ2-1
size: NA
DNA: TGCGCCAGCAGCCCCCTCCCGGGACTAGCGGGAGCCCCGCTTGGCTCCTACAATGAGCAGTTCTTC
CDR3: CASSPLPGLAGAPLGSYNEQFF

D: TRBD1
V: TRBV9
J: TRBJ2-3
size: once
DNA: TGTGCCAGCAGCGAGGACAGGTCTACAGATACGCAGTATTTT
CDR3: CASSEDRSTDTQYF

D: TRBD1
V: TRBV24-1
J: TRBJ2-5
size: NA
DNA: TGTGCCACCAGTGATACATCGGGACAGGGTTCAAGAGATGAGACCCAGTACTTC
CDR3: CATSDTSGQGSRDETQYF

D: TRBD1
V: TRBV10-2
J: TRBJ1-6
size: NA
DNA: TGCGCCGCAAAAGACAGGGGAAATTCACCCCTCCACTTT
CDR3: CAAKDRGNSPLHF

D: NA
V: TRBV19
J: TRBJ2-1
size: NA
DNA: TGTGCCAGTAGTGTCGGACACCCCACTTCCTACAATGAGCAGTTCTTC
CDR3: CASSVGHPTSYNEQFF

D: NA
V: TRBV30
J: TRBJ2-1
size: NA
DNA: TGTGCCTGGAGTGGAGATGCGAGCGGAGGTCCGTTCTTC
CDR3: CAWSGDASGGPFF

D: NA
V: TRBV18
J: TRBJ1-2
size: NA
DNA: TGTGCCAGCTCACCACGGACAGACTATGGCTACACCTTC
CDR3: CASSPRTDYGYTF

D: TRBD2
V: TRBV5-1
J: TRBJ2-1
size: NA
DNA: TGCGCCAGCAGCAGAGTCGGGGGGTCTTACAATGAGCAGTTCTTC
CDR3: CASSRVGGSYNEQFF

D: NA
V: TRBV11-2
J: TRBJ2-1
size: NA
DNA: TGTGCCAGCAGCTTATCACTCCAGGGCGGTGAGCAGTTCTTC
CDR3: CASSLSLQGGEQFF

D: NA
V: TRBV5-6
J: TRBJ1-4
size: NA
DNA: TGTGCCAGCAGCTTAAAGGGGTTGGAAAAACTGTTTTTT
CDR3: CASSLKGLEKLFF

D: NA
V: TRBV12-5
J: TRBJ2-6
size: NA
DNA: TGTGCTAGTGGTTTGGGCCATAGAAACGTCCTGACTTTC
CDR3: CASGLGHRNVLTF

D: NA
V: TRBV6-5
J: TRBJ1-3
size: NA
DNA: TGTGCCACACACTCTGGAAACACCATATATTTT
CDR3: CATHSGNTIYF

D: TRBD2
V: TRBV9
J: TRBJ2-3
size: few
DNA: TGTGCCAGCAGCGCTACCATAGCGGGGGCCAGCACAGTTACGCAGTATTTT
CDR3: CASSATIAGASTVTQYF

D: NA
V: TRBV6-1
J: TRBJ2-6
size: NA
DNA: TGTGCCAGCAGTGAGGGGACAGGGGCCAACGTCCTGACTTTC
CDR3: CASSEGTGANVLTF

D: TRBD2
V: TRBV24-1
J: TRBJ2-3
size: once
DNA: TGTGCCACCCGGGGACTAGCAGATACGCAGTATTTT
CDR3: CATRGLADTQYF

D: TRBD2
V: TRBV5-1
J: TRBJ2-3
size: NA
DNA: TGCGCCAGCAGCCGAGGGACTAGCGGGGTGAATACGCAGTATTTT
CDR3: CASSRGTSGVNTQYF

D: TRBD1
V: TRBV6-6
J: TRBJ1-4
size: NA
DNA: TGTGCCAGCAAAAAACTAGTACAGGGGACTAATGAAAAACTGTTTTTT
CDR3: CASKKLVQGTNEKLFF